Each of the 30 T cell receptor beta chains below was sequenced from the same sample in a study of shared clonotypes between healthy human individuals. Method: immunoSEQ multiplex PCR; TCRdb's copy keeps in-frame clones and lacks some. The data contain about a million clones, less than 85% of them singletons. Sequencing was carried out using memory CD4+ T cells sorted from blood. Subset in this sample: CD45RA-negative fraction. The receptors come from a man between 18 and 35 years old in good health.

This sequence joins TRBV5-4 and TRBJ1-1; D gene uncertain. The CDR3 is made up of 13 amino acids. V lost 5 bases and J 7 bases, leaving 15 bases between the germline ends. Per germline, CDR1 SGHNT and CDR2 YYREEE (reference sequence). The CDR3 coding sequence is TGTGCCAGCAGAGAGGGCTCAACGGATGAAGCTTTCTTT. Translation: CASREGSTDEAFF.

This clone showed up just a few times. The same CDR3 also results from other DNA sequences found in this sample. The genes are TRBV5-6 and TRBJ1-1; no definite D call. Trimming took off 0 bases at V and 1 base at J, with 4 bases between the two ends. Germline V gene lookup returns CDR1 SGHDT and CDR2 YYEEEE. There are 13 residues in the CDR3. CDR3 sequence: CASSLARNTEAFF. The CDR3 DNA is TGTGCCAGCAGCTTGGCCAGGAACACTGAAGCTTTCTTT.

V usage is TRBV6-1 and J usage is TRBJ2-7, with D perhaps matching TRBD1 or TRBD2 (5 bases each). Between the trimmed V and J ends, which lost 10 bases and 0 bases, there was a span of 16 bases. Germline CDR1 is MNHNS and CDR2 is SASEGT. The CDR3 totals 14 residues. CDR3 in DNA: TGTGCCACCTCCTCGGGACGTAACTCCTACGAGCAGTACTTC. Protein: CATSSGRNSYEQYF.

The chain links TRBV5-1 to TRBJ1-2, with 9 bases that match TRBD1. Germline CDR1 SGHRS, CDR2 YFSETQ. The junction had 9 bases not matched to a gene; V was cut back by 2 bases and J by 7 bases. The CDR3 extends over 15 amino acids. For the CDR3, the DNA is TGCGCCAGCAGCTTCACACAGGGGGCGTCTAGTGGCTACACCTTC. It translates to CASSFTQGASSGYTF.

This clone was observed a handful of times. V is TRBV7-9 and J is TRBJ1-5, with 8 positions matching TRBD1. The trim removed 4 bases at V and 7 bases at J, leaving 9 bases unmatched. CDR3 length: 15 amino acids. Looked up from germline, CDR1 is SEHNR and CDR2 is FQNEAQ (reference sequence). DNA of the CDR3: TGTGCCAGCAGCTCCAACCGGACAGGGAGGCAGCCCCAGCATTTT. It is translated as CASSSNRTGRQPQHF. Supplemented by reference TRBV7-9 and TRBJ1-5, the full variable domain reads DTGVSQNPRHKITKRGQNVTFRCDPISEHNRLYWYRQTLGQGPEFLTYFQNEAQLEKSRLLSDRFSAERPKGSFSTLEIQRTEQGDSAMYLCASSSNRTGRQPQHFGDGTRLSIL.

This rearrangement joins TRBV11-2 to TRBJ2-7; 7 positions agree with TRBD1. The CDR3 loop spans 14 amino acids. Germline values: CDR1 SGHAT, CDR2 FQNNGV. J gave up 2 bases and V 2 bases, and 3 bases lay outside the gene matches. CDR3 in amino acids: CASSLLDRAYEQYF. DNA for the CDR3: TGTGCCAGCAGCTTACTTGACAGGGCCTACGAGCAGTACTTC.

The genes are TRBV2 and TRBJ2-7; tentative D call: TRBD2 (5 bases). Trimming pared 3 bases from V and 1 base from J, leaving 7 bases between. CDR3 size: 13 residues. Germline loops: CDR1 SNHLY, CDR2 FYNNEI. As DNA, the CDR3 is TGTGCCAGCAGTGACGCGGGTTCCTACGAGCAGTACTTC. Its translation is CASSDAGSYEQYF.

J is TRBJ2-5 and V is TRBV2, with TRBD2 matching over 14 bases. V was clipped by 8 bases and J by 5 bases; unmatched bases: 7. This CDR3 is built from 15 residues. Germline CDR1 reads SNHLY; CDR2 reads FYNNEI. The CDR3 loop reads CASATSGRASETQYF. The CDR3 region has the DNA TGTGCCAGCGCGACTAGCGGGAGGGCCTCTGAGACCCAGTACTTC.

V gene TRBV5-1 combines with J gene TRBJ1-1; 8 bases align to TRBD1. CDR1 and CDR2 from the germline V gene are SGHRS and YFSETQ. This CDR3 is built from 17 residues. V shed 4 bases, J shed 1 base, and the junction held 12 bases outside the gene matches. This CDR3 reads CASSERGAQGANTEAFF. The CDR3 DNA reads as TGCGCCAGCAGCGAGAGGGGGGCGCAGGGGGCGAACACTGAAGCTTTCTTT. Combining the CDR3 with reference TRBV5-1 and TRBJ1-1 gives the whole variable domain KAGVTQTPRYLIKTRGQQVTLSCSPISGHRSVSWYQQTPGQGLQFLFEYFSETQRNKGNFPGRFSGRQFSNSRSEMNVSTLELGDSALYLCASSERGAQGANTEAFFGQGTRLTVV.

The V gene is TRBV5-4, the J gene TRBJ1-1, with TRBD1 matching 11 bases. CDR3 length: 13 residues. CDR1 SGHNT and CDR2 YYREEE come from the germline V gene (reference sequence). Unmatched junction bases numbered 6, after V lost 4 bases and J lost 10 bases. The DNA of the CDR3 is TGTGCCAGCAGCCCGGACAGGGGGCTAACAGCTTTCTTT. It yields the protein CASSPDRGLTAFF.

The chain has TRBV7-9 and TRBJ2-1; D is unclear. V gave up 8 bases and J gave up 5 bases, with 10 bases separating them. Germline CDR1 and CDR2: SEHNR and FQNEAQ (reference sequence). CDR3 length equals 12 residues. CDR3 sequence: CASSRKDNEQFF. The CDR3 DNA sequence: TGTGCCAGCTCCCGGAAGGACAATGAGCAGTTCTTC. The entire variable domain, with the rest obtained from reference TRBV7-9 and TRBJ2-1, is as follows: DTGVSQNPRHKITKRGQNVTFRCDPISEHNRLYWYRQTLGQGPEFLTYFQNEAQLEKSRLLSDRFSAERPKGSFSTLEIQRTEQGDSAMYLCASSRKDNEQFFGPGTRLTVL.

The V call is TRBV29-1, the J call TRBJ2-3, with D possibly TRBD2 on 5 matching bases. The CDR3 is made up of 14 amino acids. Trimming removed 4 bases from V and 0 bases from J, with 11 bases in between. CDR1 is SQVTM and CDR2 is ANQGSEA in the germline V gene. Written as DNA, the CDR3 is TGCAGCGTTGTACCGGGATCCAGCACAGATACGCAGTATTTT. This encodes CSVVPGSSTDTQYF.

The chain employs TRBV23-1 and TRBJ1-5; D is unresolved. TRBV23-1 is annotated as an ORF whose role is uncertain. The V gene lost 9 bases and the J gene lost 2 bases, with 17 bases spanning the gap. The CDR3 length is 15 residues. CDR3: CARIKTRHGNQPQHF. In nucleotides, the CDR3 is TGCGCCAGAATAAAAACGAGGCATGGCAATCAGCCCCAGCATTTT.

The gene calls are TRBV19 and TRBJ1-5, with D perhaps TRBD1 (5 bases). The CDR3 runs 15 residues. The germline V gene encodes CDR1 LNHDA and CDR2 SQIVND (reference sequence). Trimming shortened V by 7 bases and J by 2 bases, and 15 bases separated the two germline ends. The CDR3, as DNA: TGTGCCAGTAAGCTGGGGGGGATGGGCAATCAGCCCCAGCATTTT. Encoded protein: CASKLGGMGNQPQHF.

The chain has TRBV10-3 and TRBJ1-2; 7 positions match TRBD1. After removal of 0 bases from V and 1 base from J, the junction contained 2 bases not matched to a gene. The CDR3 extends over 15 amino acids. The germline V gene has CDR1 ENHRY and CDR2 SYGVKD. The CDR3 bases are TGTGCCATCAGTGAGTCAGACAGGGATAACTATGGCTACACCTTC. The encoded protein is CAISESDRDNYGYTF.

The gene calls are TRBV5-4 and TRBJ1-2; no reliable D call. The germline CDR1 and CDR2 sequences are SGHNT and YYREEE (reference sequence). V lost 0 bases and J lost 3, with 15 bases in between. The CDR3 length is 16 residues. CDR3 protein: CASSLGGPPGDYGYTF. The CDR3 DNA sequence: TGTGCCAGCAGCTTGGGAGGACCTCCTGGGGACTATGGCTACACCTTC.

The rearrangement joins TRBV27 to TRBJ2-2, with TRBD2 identical over 10 bases. V shed 4 bases and J 4 bases; nucleotides not matched to a gene: 18. The CDR3 consists of 20 residues. Germline values: CDR1 MNHEY, CDR2 SMNVEV (reference sequence). CDR3 loop: CASSWAGTSAKHGGTGELFF. In DNA form, the CDR3 reads TGTGCCAGCAGTTGGGCCGGGACTAGCGCTAAACACGGGGGCACCGGGGAGCTGTTTTTT.

V gene TRBV5-4 combines with J gene TRBJ2-1; D is possibly TRBD1 (6 bases). V was shortened by 6 bases and J by 5 bases, with 18 bases between the two germline ends. The length of the CDR3 is 15 residues. Germline CDR1 is SGHNT and CDR2 is YYREEE (reference sequence). CDR3 DNA sequence: TGTGCCAGCACCCTCCGGGGAACAGGGAACAATGAGCAGTTCTTC. It codes for CASTLRGTGNNEQFF.

Remarks on this clone: This CDR3 is also generated by other DNA sequences in the sample. The chain is built from TRBV18 and TRBJ2-5; no clear D. V was cut by 5 bases and J by 1 base, with 5 bases left in between. The CDR3 spans 12 residues. Germline CDR1 and CDR2: KGHSH and LQKENI. The CDR3 reads CASSSLQETQYF. The CDR3, as DNA: TGTGCCAGCTCATCGCTCCAAGAGACCCAGTACTTC.

The CDR3 DNA reads as TGCGCCAGCAGCCAAGATAGGGCTAGCGGGGGTAACTCCTACGAGCAGTACTTC. Its translation: CASSQDRASGGNSYEQYF. The V call is TRBV4-1, the J call TRBJ2-7; 10 bases are a match to TRBD2. The germline V gene has CDR1 MGHRA and CDR2 YSYEKL. CDR3 size: 18 residues. V gave up 0 bases and J gave up 0 bases; unmatched junction bases: 8.

J is TRBJ2-3 and V is TRBV2; D not certain. V lost 9 bases and J 0 bases, leaving 13 bases between the germline ends. From germline, CDR1 is SNHLY and CDR2 FYNNEI. The CDR3 is 14 residues long. The CDR3, as DNA: TGTGCCAGTTTAGGAACTACTAGCACAGATACGCAGTATTTT. It encodes CASLGTTSTDTQYF.

The chain has TRBV7-2 and TRBJ2-2; TRBD2 matches 7 bases. CDR3 length: 16 residues. V lost 5 bases and J lost 1; bases outside the gene matches: 7. Per the germline V gene, CDR1 is SGHTA and CDR2 is FQGNSA. In DNA, the CDR3 is TGTGCCAGCAGCCGCCGGACTAGTCAGAACACCGGGGAGCTGTTTTTT. It codes for CASSRRTSQNTGELFF. The entire variable domain, with the rest obtained from reference TRBV7-2 and TRBJ2-2, is as follows: GAGVSQSPSNKVTEKGKDVELRCDPISGHTALYWYRQSLGQGLEFLIYFQGNSAPDKSGLPSDRFSAERTGGSVSTLTIQRTQQEDSAVYLCASSRRTSQNTGELFFGEGSRLTVL.

This clone came up a few times. This chain uses TRBV4-3 with TRBJ2-5; TRBD2 matches 14 bases. The germline gives CDR1 LGHNA, CDR2 YSLEER. V lost 3 bases, J lost 2 bases, and 2 bases stayed unmatched. The CDR3 is made up of 16 amino acids. DNA of the CDR3: TGCGCCAGCAGCCACGGGACTAGCGGGGGACAAGAGACCCAGTACTTC. Translated: CASSHGTSGGQETQYF.

The chain links TRBV28 to TRBJ1-2, with D perhaps matching TRBD1 (5 bases). The CDR3 extends over 16 amino acids. V was shortened by 6 bases and J by 4 bases, with 21 bases between the two germline ends. Per germline, CDR1 MDHEN and CDR2 SYDVKM. The CDR3 sequence: CASRHSQGSGVYGYTF. The CDR3 bases are TGTGCCAGCAGACACTCCCAGGGATCCGGGGTCTATGGCTACACCTTC.

This clone was counted a few times. This chain's CDR3 is CASRTTSRSYEQYF. The CDR3, as DNA: TGTGCCAGTAGGACGACCTCGCGGTCCTACGAGCAGTACTTC. The J gene is TRBJ2-7, the V gene TRBV19; D remains unclear. The ends were cut back, 6 bases at V and 1 base at J, with 13 bases in the middle. Germline loops: CDR1 LNHDA, CDR2 SQIVND (reference sequence). There are 14 residues in the CDR3.

This chain connects TRBV2 to TRBJ2-5; 10 bases match TRBD1. Germline CDR1 reads SNHLY; CDR2 reads FYNNEI. The CDR3 runs 18 residues. The V gene end was trimmed by 1 base and the J gene end by 5 bases; junction bases not matched to a gene: 13. The CDR3 DNA sequence: TGTGCCAGCAGTGAAGAGTCGGCCGGGACAGGGGTCGGGGAGACCCAGTACTTC. The encoded protein is CASSEESAGTGVGETQYF.

The count of this clone is one. The V gene is TRBV5-4, the J gene TRBJ2-7; the D is unclear. CDR1 SGHNT and CDR2 YYREEE come from the germline V gene (reference sequence). The ends were cut back, 0 bases at V and 5 bases at J, with 9 bases in the middle. The CDR3 contains 13 residues. The CDR3: CASSLVDGHEQYF. CDR3 in DNA: TGTGCCAGCAGCTTGGTAGACGGTCACGAGCAGTACTTC.

The chain uses TRBV7-9 and TRBJ2-5, with 7 nucleotides matching TRBD1. The CDR3 has 14 residues. The germline V gene has CDR1 SEHNR and CDR2 FQNEAQ (reference sequence). V shed 1 base, J shed 3 bases, and the junction held 2 bases outside the gene matches. Here the CDR3 reads CASSLVDREETQYF. The CDR3 DNA follows: TGTGCCAGCAGCTTAGTCGACAGGGAAGAGACCCAGTACTTC.

The sample holds one count of this clone. Other DNA sequences of this sample code for an identical CDR3. The gene calls are TRBV10-3 and TRBJ2-7; 9 nucleotides align to TRBD1. Per germline, CDR1 ENHRY and CDR2 SYGVKD. The V segment lost 5 bases and the J segment 3 bases; nucleotides outside the gene matches: 5. The CDR3 loop spans 14 amino acids. The DNA of the CDR3 is TGTGCCATCAGTCCGGGACAGGGTAGCTACGAGCAGTACTTC. Protein product: CAISPGQGSYEQYF.

The chain joins TRBV25-1 to TRBJ1-6; no definite D call. Germline V gene data show CDR1 as MGHDK and CDR2 as SYGVNS. The CDR3 has 13 amino acids. Trimming stripped 3 bases from V and 6 bases from J, with 6 bases between. The CDR3 reads CASSDRTNSPLHF. DNA for the CDR3: TGTGCCAGCAGTGACCGAACTAATTCACCCCTCCACTTT.